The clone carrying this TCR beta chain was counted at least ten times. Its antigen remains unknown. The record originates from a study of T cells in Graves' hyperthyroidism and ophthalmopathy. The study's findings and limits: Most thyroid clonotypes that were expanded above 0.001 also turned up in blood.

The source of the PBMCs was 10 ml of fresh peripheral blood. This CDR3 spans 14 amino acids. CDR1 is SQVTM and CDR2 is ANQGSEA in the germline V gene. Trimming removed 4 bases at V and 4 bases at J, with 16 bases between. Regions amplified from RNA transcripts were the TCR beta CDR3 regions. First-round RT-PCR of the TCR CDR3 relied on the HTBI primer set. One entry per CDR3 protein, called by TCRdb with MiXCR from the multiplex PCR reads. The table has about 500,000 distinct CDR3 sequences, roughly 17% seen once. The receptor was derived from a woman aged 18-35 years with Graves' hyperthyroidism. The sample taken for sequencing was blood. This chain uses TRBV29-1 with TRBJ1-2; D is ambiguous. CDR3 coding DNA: TGCAGCGTTGCCGGCCGCAGAGAAGGCTATGGCTACACCTTC. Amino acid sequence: CSVAGRREGYGYTF.